The 25 T cell receptor beta chains below come from one sample, sequenced in a study of early T cells in non-severe SARS-CoV-2 infection. One entry per CDR3 protein results from TCRdb running MiXCR on the 5' RACE reads. The sample has tens of thousands of distinct CDR3 sequences, roughly 8.8% seen once; the top ten hold around 21%. Material: whole blood. The receptors derive from an adult who was a healthcare worker with PCR-confirmed SARS-CoV-2 infection or an uninfected control (not recorded which).

In its sample, this clonotype was seen a few times. The chain couples TRBV29-1 to TRBJ2-3; TRBD2 agrees at 8 bases. CDR3 size: 11 residues. The germline CDR1 and CDR2 sequences are SQVTM and ANQGSEA. Here the CDR3 reads CGVAGPDTQYF. The CDR3 coding sequence is TGCGGGGTAGCGGGGCCAGATACGCAGTATTTT.

The CDR3 DNA reads as TGCAGTGCCCTAGGGACAAGCACAGATACGCAGTATTTT. Its translation: CSALGTSTDTQYF. The chain links TRBV20-1 to TRBJ2-3, with a possible D match to TRBD1 (6 bases). CDR1 and CDR2 (germline): DFQATT, SNEGSKA (reference sequence). There are 13 residues in the CDR3. Between the trimmed V and J ends, which lost 6 bases and 0 bases, there was a span of 10 bases.

This sequence joins TRBV2 and TRBJ2-2, with 7 bases aligning to TRBD1. The CDR3 has 15 amino acids. CDR1 and CDR2 (germline): SNHLY, FYNNEI. After removal of 6 bases from V and 1 base from J, the junction contained 5 bases not matched to a gene. The CDR3 bases are TGTGCCAGCAGCCTGGGACAGATGAACACCGGGGAGCTGTTTTTT. Translated: CASSLGQMNTGELFF.

This clonotype was detected only a few times. The CDR3 is CASTIGGSNEQFF. CDR3 sequence (DNA): TGTGCCAGCACCATAGGTGGGAGCAATGAGCAGTTCTTC. The chain couples TRBV11-2 to TRBJ2-1, with a possible D match to TRBD2 (5 bases). The length of the CDR3 is 13 residues. CDR1 is SGHAT, CDR2 FQNNGV, per germline. V was cut by 7 bases and J by 6 bases, with 13 bases left in between.

This clonotype was observed a few times. The genes are TRBV5-1 and TRBJ2-7; 8 bases fit TRBD2. Germline lookup yields CDR1 SGHRS and CDR2 YFSETQ. This CDR3 is built from 15 residues. V lost 0 bases and J lost 2; bases outside the gene matches: 4. This CDR3 is CASSLGSGGTYEQYF. The CDR3 nucleotides read TGCGCCAGCAGCTTGGGAAGCGGGGGAACCTACGAGCAGTACTTC.

The chain employs TRBV12-3 or TRBV12-4 and TRBJ2-7, with D unclear. The CDR3 loop spans 15 amino acids. The germline V and J ends were trimmed by 5 bases and 4 bases, with 18 bases remaining between them. As DNA, the CDR3 is TGTGCCAGCAGTCCCCGTTCGTCAGGTAGATACGAGCAGTACTTC. Its translation: CASSPRSSGRYEQYF.

This clonotype was seen many times. The chain is built from TRBV18 and TRBJ1-1; D may be TRBD1 (5 bases). The CDR3 runs to 14 residues. CDR1 KGHSH and CDR2 LQKENI come from the germline V gene. The V end was cut by 2 bases, the J end by 1 base, with 8 bases between. CDR3 region: CASSPGGPNTEAFF. For the CDR3, the DNA is TGTGCCAGCTCACCAGGGGGACCGAACACTGAAGCTTTCTTT.

This clonotype turned up a few times. The chain joins TRBV9 to TRBJ2-4; D possibly corresponds to TRBD2 (6 bases). The germline V gene has CDR1 SGDLS and CDR2 YYNGEE. The CDR3 is made up of 16 amino acids. The V and J ends lost 4 bases and 2 bases respectively, with 16 bases between them. CDR3 bases: TGTGCCAGCAGCATTGGCGGGGTTGAAACCAAAAACATTCAGTACTTC. Protein sequence: CASSIGGVETKNIQYF.

The chain links TRBV7-2 to TRBJ2-7, with TRBD1 matching 8 bases. The germline CDR1 and CDR2 sequences are SGHTA and FQGNSA. V lost 1 base to trimming and J lost 1 base; unmatched junction nucleotides: 6. The CDR3 extends over 16 amino acids. CDR3 loop: CASSLGWGQVSYEQYF. The CDR3 region has the DNA TGTGCCAGCAGCTTAGGTTGGGGACAGGTATCCTACGAGCAGTACTTC.

This clonotype was found a few times. The genes are TRBV20-1 and TRBJ1-5, with a tentative D call TRBD1 (5 bases). CDR3 length equals 13 residues. Germline values: CDR1 DFQATT, CDR2 SNEGSKA (reference sequence). Trimming took 5 bases from V and 3 from J, leaving 11 bases between them. The CDR3 sequence: CSAQGGVNQPQHF. CDR3 coding DNA: TGCAGTGCTCAGGGAGGCGTCAATCAGCCCCAGCATTTT.

The CDR3 DNA reads as TGTGCCAGCAGCCAAGCCAACAGGCCTAGTAATTCACCCCTCCACTTT. Its protein is CASSQANRPSNSPLHF. J is TRBJ1-6 and V is TRBV4-2, with D maybe TRBD1 (5 bases). From germline, CDR1 is LGHNA and CDR2 YNFKEQ. CDR3 length equals 16 residues. Trimming cost V 1 base and J 6 bases, with 13 bases left between them.

This clonotype was seen at least ten times. V gene TRBV20-1 combines with J gene TRBJ1-4; maybe TRBD1 (6 bases). The V end was cut by 1 base, the J end by 6 bases, with 12 bases between. Germline CDR1 is DFQATT and CDR2 is SNEGSKA (reference sequence). This CDR3 spans 14 amino acids. The CDR3 DNA reads TGCAGTGCTAGAGTCCGGGACACCTATGAAAAACTGTTTTTT. It codes for CSARVRDTYEKLFF.

The V call is TRBV20-1, the J call TRBJ2-1; D gene ambiguous. The CDR3 consists of 12 residues. Germline CDR1 and CDR2: DFQATT and SNEGSKA (reference sequence). Trimming stripped 1 base from V and 10 bases from J, with 11 bases between. CDR3 amino acids: CSARAGLDEQFF. The CDR3 coding sequence is TGCAGTGCTAGAGCAGGTCTTGACGAGCAGTTCTTC.

This clonotype was picked up a small number of times. The J gene is TRBJ2-1, the V gene TRBV27; D remains unclear. V was trimmed by 0 bases and J by 10 bases, leaving 16 bases between them. The CDR3 runs 15 residues. Looked up from germline, CDR1 is MNHEY and CDR2 is SMNVEV (reference sequence). The chain's CDR3 is CASSLSYRSSGEQFF. The DNA of the CDR3 is TGTGCCAGCAGTTTATCTTATAGGTCGTCGGGCGAGCAGTTCTTC.

At least ten counts were recorded for this clonotype. The chain uses TRBV13 and TRBJ1-1; no clear D. This CDR3 is built from 16 residues. Looked up from germline, CDR1 is PRHDT and CDR2 is FYEKMQ (reference sequence). V was trimmed by 5 bases and J by 2 bases, leaving 18 bases between them. Here the CDR3 reads CASSPSEGWENTEAFF. CDR3 nucleotide sequence: TGTGCCAGCAGCCCCTCGGAAGGATGGGAAAACACTGAAGCTTTCTTT.

The gene calls are TRBV6-6 and TRBJ2-3; either TRBD1 or TRBD2 may supply D (6 bases each). The V end was cut by 2 bases, the J end by 6 bases, with 18 bases between. Germline CDR1 and CDR2: MNHNY and SVGAGI (reference sequence). CDR3 length: 16 amino acids. CDR3 coding DNA: TGTGCCAGCAGTTACAGGGGGGCCCCGGATGGGGATACGCAGTATTTT. Amino acid sequence: CASSYRGAPDGDTQYF.

The chain carries TRBV12-3 or TRBV12-4 and TRBJ2-3; D is uncertain. Trimming took off 2 bases at V and 3 bases at J, with 9 bases between the two ends. The CDR3 sequence is 14 residues long. The CDR3 is CASSLLGSTDTQYF. CDR3 nucleotide sequence: TGTGCCAGCAGTTTACTGGGGTCGACAGATACGCAGTATTTT.

The chain carries TRBV27 and TRBJ1-1; the match to TRBD1 covers 7 bases. V gave up 3 bases and J gave up 6 bases; unmatched junction bases: 10. Germline loops: CDR1 MNHEY, CDR2 SMNVEV (reference sequence). The CDR3 totals 15 residues. CDR3 protein: CASSFSLFGTAEAFF. CDR3 in DNA: TGTGCCAGCAGTTTTTCCCTTTTCGGGACAGCTGAAGCTTTCTTT.

This clonotype has ten or more counts. V is TRBV20-1 and J is TRBJ1-2, with D tentatively TRBD1 (6 bases). This CDR3 contains 12 residues. CDR1 and CDR2 (germline): DFQATT, SNEGSKA (reference sequence). V was cut by 3 bases and J by 4 bases, with 9 bases left in between. CDR3 residues: CSASEGGYGYTF. In DNA form, the CDR3 reads TGCAGTGCTAGCGAGGGGGGCTATGGCTACACCTTC.

This clonotype was picked up many times. V is TRBV7-3 and J is TRBJ2-7, with D uncertain. CDR1 and CDR2 from the germline V gene are SGHTA and FQGTGA. The CDR3 has 13 amino acids. With 1 base removed from V and 6 bases from J, the gap between germline ends came to 10 bases. Here the CDR3 reads CASSLKLLCEQYF. For the CDR3, the DNA is TGTGCCAGCAGCTTAAAACTACTTTGCGAGCAGTACTTC.

The chain links TRBV12-3 or TRBV12-4 to TRBJ1-4; perhaps TRBD1 as D (5 bases). The V end lost 5 bases, the J end lost 7 bases, and 8 bases lay between the germline ends. This CDR3 spans 12 amino acids. The CDR3 sequence is CASSLGTEKLFF. The CDR3 DNA sequence: TGTGCCAGCAGTCTTGGGACTGAAAAACTGTTTTTT.

This clonotype appeared a few times. The chain carries TRBV7-8 and TRBJ1-1; D unresolved. There are 15 residues in the CDR3. The V end was cut by 6 bases, the J end by 1 base, with 15 bases between. CDR1 SGHVS and CDR2 FQNEAQ come from the germline V gene. The CDR3 nucleotides are TGTGCCAGCAGGAGATCGGACCCAGCGAACACTGAAGCTTTCTTT. Protein product: CASRRSDPANTEAFF.

This clonotype has more than one count but fewer than ten. V and J are TRBV2 and TRBJ1-1; D unclear. V lost 2 bases, J lost 11 bases, and 6 bases lay in between. CDR1 is SNHLY and CDR2 is FYNNEI in the germline V gene. This CDR3 is built from 10 residues. This chain's CDR3 is CASSEPGAFF. CDR3 in DNA: TGTGCCAGCAGTGAACCCGGGGCTTTCTTT.

The J gene is TRBJ1-5, the V gene TRBV19, with D uncertain. Germline CDR1 reads LNHDA; CDR2 reads SQIVND (reference sequence). There are 12 residues in the CDR3. Trimming cost V 7 bases and J 4 bases, with 8 bases left between them. CDR3 sequence: CASTPGNQPQHF. The CDR3 nucleotides read TGTGCCAGTACCCCAGGAAATCAGCCCCAGCATTTT.

This clonotype has ten or more counts. The chain carries TRBV7-3 and TRBJ2-1; 14 bases match TRBD2. Germline V gene data show CDR1 as SGHTA and CDR2 as FQGTGA. The CDR3 spans 14 residues. Trimming removed 5 bases from V and 8 bases from J; junction bases left unmatched: 2. CDR3 coding DNA: TGTGCCAGCAGCACGGGACTAGCGGGGGATGAGCAGTTCTTC. It yields the protein CASSTGLAGDEQFF.